The entry that follows covers one T cell receptor (beta chain) sequence. Its antigen is not identified. This entry is derived from a study of post-analysis software for immune sequencing data. Study overall: Relapsing-remitting, secondary progressive and progressive-relapsing multiple sclerosis courses were included. Findings of the study overall: A few TRBV segments (TRBV5-6, TRBV5-1 and TRBV20-1 among them) occurred more frequently in patients than in controls. The study found significantly lower normalized Chao1 diversity in multiple sclerosis patients than in controls.

Trimming removed 0 bases at V and 6 bases at J, with 11 bases between. The CDR3 consists of 13 residues. Germline loops: CDR1 DFQATT, CDR2 SNEGSKA (reference sequence). cDNA libraries for TCR beta contained unique molecular identifiers. Input of roughly 1 to 11 million T cells yielded a few hundred thousand cDNA molecules. TCRdb reanalysed the PCR reads using MiXCR and keeps one entry per CDR3 protein. Here the sample spans 740,000 or so distinct CDR3 sequences, roughly 50% being singletons. This chain uses TRBV20-1 with TRBJ1-2; no clear D. The receptor comes from a girl aged 5 to 17 with multiple sclerosis. The material sequenced was blood. The CDR3 loop is CSARDLGEDGYTF. The CDR3, as DNA: TGCAGTGCTAGAGATCTCGGTGAGGATGGCTACACCTTC.